These 13 T cell receptor beta chains were all obtained from the same sample, sequenced in a study of shared clonotypes between healthy human individuals (dated by TCRdb to about 2020). The library was generated by the immunoSEQ multiplex PCR assay. The table was pulled from immuneACCESS by TCRdb, which kept in-frame rearrangements only. Such tables lose some clones; where checked, under half of the loss comes from unresolved V genes, and the rest has no known cause. In this sample the table shows approximately 1.9 million clones, 93% of which occur a single time. Approximately 1.6% of the sample goes to the ten largest clones. For the CD8 naive samples, CD45RO-negative cells were positively selected for CCR7, yielding a CD45RA+CCR7+ population from which TemRA cells were excluded. The sequenced sample was naive CD8+ T cells from PBMCs. Taken with the paper, the label for cell subset or site translates to: CD45RA+CCR7+. These receptors originate from a man in his late teens or twenties in good health. Some clones in this sample may be carry-over from other donors' samples.

The chain links TRBV19 to TRBJ2-2, with 8 positions matching TRBD2. The CDR3 spans 16 residues. The V gene's germline CDR1 is LNHDA and CDR2 SQIVND (reference sequence). Trimming at V came to 3 bases and at J to 2 bases, leaving 5 bases not matched to a gene. CDR3 amino acids: CASSIAGTRNTGELFF. The CDR3 region has the DNA TGTGCCAGTAGTATCGCAGGGACTAGAAACACCGGGGAGCTGTTTTTT.

The genes are TRBV11-3 and TRBJ2-5, with no clear D. In germline, CDR1 is SGHNT, CDR2 YENEEA. CDR3 length: 15 amino acids. Trimming left V 4 bases short and J 4 bases short, with 16 bases between. CDR3 sequence reads: CASSSHLKTLETQYF. DNA for the CDR3: TGTGCCAGCAGCTCCCACTTGAAGACTTTAGAGACCCAGTACTTC. The entire variable domain, with the rest obtained from reference TRBV11-3 and TRBJ2-5, is as follows: EAGVVQSPRYKIIEKKQPVAFWCNPISGHNTLYWYLQNLGQGPELLIRYENEEAVDDSQLPKDRFSAERLKGVDSTLKIQPAELGDSAVYLCASSSHLKTLETQYFGPGTRLLVL.

The CDR3 bases are TGTGCCAGCAGTGACATAGCGGGAGGGCCCTACGAGCAGTACTTC. Translating it yields CASSDIAGGPYEQYF. The gene calls are TRBV6-1 and TRBJ2-7; 11 nucleotides line up with TRBD2. The CDR3 totals 15 residues. Germline lookup yields CDR1 MNHNS and CDR2 SASEGT. V shed 3 bases, J shed 2 bases, and the junction held 3 bases outside the gene matches.

The V call is TRBV29-1, the J call TRBJ2-7; 9 bases match TRBD1. With V trimmed by 7 bases and J by 4 bases, 11 bases remained unmatched. The CDR3 is 14 residues long. The germline CDR1 and CDR2 sequences are SQVTM and ANQGSEA. Here the CDR3 DNA reads TGCAGCGCCGGAGGGGACAGGGCGGGATACGAGCAGTACTTC. Its protein is CSAGGDRAGYEQYF.

The chain combines TRBV7-9 with TRBJ2-1, with TRBD2 identical over 7 bases. V lost 11 bases and J lost 2; bases outside the gene matches: 15. Germline V gene data show CDR1 as SEHNR and CDR2 as FQNEAQ (reference sequence). The CDR3 length is 16 residues. CDR3 in DNA: TGTGCCTCCCAGCCACTGGGAGGGTCCCCCTACAATGAGCAGTTCTTC. As protein: CASQPLGGSPYNEQFF. Looking up the rest from reference TRBV7-9 and TRBJ2-1 gives the full variable domain: DTGVSQNPRHKITKRGQNVTFRCDPISEHNRLYWYRQTLGQGPEFLTYFQNEAQLEKSRLLSDRFSAERPKGSFSTLEIQRTEQGDSAMYLCASQPLGGSPYNEQFFGPGTRLTVL.

This sequence joins TRBV25-1 and TRBJ1-6, with D perhaps matching TRBD1 (5 bases). The ends were cut back, 1 base at V and 5 bases at J, with 12 bases in the middle. Germline V gives CDR1 MGHDK, CDR2 SYGVNS. The CDR3 spans 16 residues. CDR3 DNA sequence: TGTGCCAGCAGTGAATGGGAGGGGACGGATAATTCACCCCTCCACTTT. It codes for CASSEWEGTDNSPLHF.

The rearrangement joins TRBV4-2 to TRBJ1-1, with TRBD1 matching over 11 bases. Looked up from germline, CDR1 is LGHNA and CDR2 is YNFKEQ. The trim removed 5 bases at V and 4 bases at J, leaving 6 bases unmatched. The CDR3 contains 15 residues. Here the CDR3 reads CASSGQGAQPTEAFF. The CDR3 DNA follows: TGTGCCAGCAGCGGACAGGGGGCGCAGCCCACTGAAGCTTTCTTT.

The genes are TRBV7-2 and TRBJ2-1, with 13 bases identical to TRBD2. In germline, CDR1 is SGHTA, CDR2 FQGNSA. Trimming at V came to 4 bases and at J to 6 bases, leaving 3 bases not matched to a gene. This CDR3 spans 15 amino acids. CDR3 nucleotides: TGTGCCAGCAGCTGGACTAGCGGGAGTCTCAATGAGCAGTTCTTC. Amino acid sequence: CASSWTSGSLNEQFF.

About this clone: The sample carries other DNA sequences with the same CDR3. The genes are TRBV18 and TRBJ1-5; 9 bases map to TRBD1. CDR1 is KGHSH and CDR2 is LQKENI in the germline V gene. V was clipped by 3 bases and J by 4 bases; unmatched bases: 1. This CDR3 comprises 14 residues. CDR3 in amino acids: CASSPDRGNQPQHF. The CDR3 bases are TGTGCCAGCTCACCTGACAGGGGGAATCAGCCCCAGCATTTT.

This clone was counted a few times. This sequence joins TRBV27 and TRBJ1-2; TRBD1 is a possible D gene (5 bases). V was shortened by 3 bases and J by 2 bases, with 19 bases between the two germline ends. The V gene's germline CDR1 is MNHEY and CDR2 SMNVEV (reference sequence). The CDR3 contains 17 residues. The CDR3 coding sequence is TGTGCCAGCAGTTTGGGGGGGTTGGGGGATCCAAACTATGGCTACACCTTC. Translated, it gives CASSLGGLGDPNYGYTF.

The chain has TRBV15 and TRBJ1-1, with a possible D match to TRBD1 (5 bases). Germline V lookup: CDR1 LNHNV, CDR2 YYDKDF (reference sequence). The CDR3 loop spans 15 amino acids. V dropped 2 bases and J dropped 3 bases, with 13 bases sitting between them. The CDR3 sequence: CATSRRGDWDTEAFF. The CDR3 DNA sequence: TGTGCCACCAGCAGACGAGGGGACTGGGACACTGAAGCTTTCTTT.

The gene calls are TRBV5-1 and TRBJ2-2; D gene unclear. Trimming removed 0 bases from V and 1 base from J, with 13 bases in between. The CDR3 runs 17 residues. Germline V gene lookup returns CDR1 SGHRS and CDR2 YFSETQ. Here the CDR3 DNA reads TGCGCCAGCAGCTTGGCCCCGGGCAGGAGGAACACCGGGGAGCTGTTTTTT. Its translation: CASSLAPGRRNTGELFF. The variable domain in full, completed from reference TRBV5-1 and TRBJ2-2, reads KAGVTQTPRYLIKTRGQQVTLSCSPISGHRSVSWYQQTPGQGLQFLFEYFSETQRNKGNFPGRFSGRQFSNSRSEMNVSTLELGDSALYLCASSLAPGRRNTGELFFGEGSRLTVL.

J is TRBJ2-1 and V is TRBV7-3, with D tentatively TRBD1 or TRBD2 (5 bases each). V was clipped by 3 bases and J by 7 bases, with 13 bases between them. Germline V gene sequence: CDR1 SGHTA, CDR2 FQGTGA. The CDR3 runs 14 residues. The CDR3 DNA is TGTGCCAGCAGCTTTTCAGGGAGTTGGAATGAGCAGTTCTTC. Its protein product is CASSFSGSWNEQFF.